This record covers a single TCR beta chain. Its antigen remains unknown. Germline CDR1 SNHLY, CDR2 FYNNEI. V was clipped by 4 bases and J by 0 bases; unmatched bases: 6. The CDR3 spans 16 residues. Sequencing was performed with immunoSEQ multiplex PCR; in TCRdb, only in-frame clones are kept and a portion is missing. The sample records 35,000 to 45,000 clones, under 90% being singletons. The sample originates from a study of OX40 agonist ivuxolimab in advanced cancers. About the research overall: Ivuxolimab, which is an agonistic anti-OX40 (CD134) antibody, was administered to the patients. Findings and limits, study-wide: With doses of 0.1 to 3.0 mg/kg, CD4+ and CD8+ blood T cells had undergone clonal expansion by week 6. Antigen specificity was not determined for the expanded peripheral T cells.

This TCR was sampled from an adult with an advanced solid tumor such as melanoma, head and neck, liver or kidney cancer. This chain joins TRBV2 and TRBJ1-1; 9 bases are a match to TRBD1. The input for sequencing was CD4+ or CD8+ T cells sorted from blood, taken in a trial of the OX40 agonist ivuxolimab. The CDR3 loop reads CASSGDRAPMNTEAFF. In nucleotides, the CDR3 is TGTGCCAGCAGTGGGGACAGGGCACCTATGAACACTGAAGCTTTCTTT.